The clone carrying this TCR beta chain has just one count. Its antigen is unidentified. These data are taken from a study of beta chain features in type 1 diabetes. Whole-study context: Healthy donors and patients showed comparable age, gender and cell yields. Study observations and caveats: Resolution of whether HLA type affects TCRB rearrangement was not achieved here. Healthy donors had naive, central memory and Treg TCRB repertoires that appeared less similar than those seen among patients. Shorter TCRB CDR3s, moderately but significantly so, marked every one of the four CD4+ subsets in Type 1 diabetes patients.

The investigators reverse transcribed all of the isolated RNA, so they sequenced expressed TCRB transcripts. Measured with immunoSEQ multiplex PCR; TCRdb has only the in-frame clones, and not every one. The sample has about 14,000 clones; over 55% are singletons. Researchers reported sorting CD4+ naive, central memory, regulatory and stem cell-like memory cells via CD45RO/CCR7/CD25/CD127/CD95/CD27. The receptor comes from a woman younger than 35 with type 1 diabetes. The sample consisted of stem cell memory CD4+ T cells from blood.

The CDR3 coding sequence is TGTGCTAGTGAGACGACTAGCGAAGACACCGGGGAGCTGTTTTTT. It codes for CASETTSEDTGELFF. This sequence joins TRBV12-5 and TRBJ2-2; 8 nucleotides match TRBD2. Germline loops: CDR1 LGHNT, CDR2 FRNRAP. The CDR3 consists of 15 residues. V trimming: 7 bases; J trimming: 3 bases; junction bases outside the gene matches: 7. Supplemented by reference TRBV12-5 and TRBJ2-2, the full variable domain reads DARVTQTPRHKVTEMGQEVTMRCQPILGHNTVFWYRQTMMQGLELLAYFRNRAPLDDSGMPKDRFSAEMPDATLATLKIQPSEPRDSAVYFCASETTSEDTGELFFGEGSRLTVL.